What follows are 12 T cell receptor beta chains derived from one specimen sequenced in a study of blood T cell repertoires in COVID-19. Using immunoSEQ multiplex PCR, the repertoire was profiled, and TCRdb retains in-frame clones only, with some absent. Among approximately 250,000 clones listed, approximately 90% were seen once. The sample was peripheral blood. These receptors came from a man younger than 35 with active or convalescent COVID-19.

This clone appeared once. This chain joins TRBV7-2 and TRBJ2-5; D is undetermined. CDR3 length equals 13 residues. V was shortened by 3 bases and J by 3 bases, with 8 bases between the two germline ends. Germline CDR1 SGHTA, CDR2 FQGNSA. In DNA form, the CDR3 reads TGTGCCAGCAGCTTTAGAGTTGAAGAGACCCAGTACTTC. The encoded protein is CASSFRVEETQYF. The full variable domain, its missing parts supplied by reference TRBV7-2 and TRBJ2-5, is GAGVSQSPSNKVTEKGKDVELRCDPISGHTALYWYRQSLGQGLEFLIYFQGNSAPDKSGLPSDRFSAERTGGSVSTLTIQRTQQEDSAVYLCASSFRVEETQYFGPGTRLLVL.

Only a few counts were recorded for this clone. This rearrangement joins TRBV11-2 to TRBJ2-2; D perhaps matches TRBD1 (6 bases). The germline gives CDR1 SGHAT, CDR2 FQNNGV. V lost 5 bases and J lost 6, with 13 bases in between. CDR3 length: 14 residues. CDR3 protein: CASSLTGFPGELFF. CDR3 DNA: TGTGCCAGCAGCCTAACAGGGTTCCCCGGGGAGCTGTTTTTT.

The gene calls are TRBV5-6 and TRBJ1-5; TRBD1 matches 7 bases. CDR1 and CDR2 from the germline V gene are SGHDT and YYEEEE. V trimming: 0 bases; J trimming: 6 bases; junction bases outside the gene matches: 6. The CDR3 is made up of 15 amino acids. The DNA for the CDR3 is TGTGCCAGCAGCTTGGGCGACAGGGAGTCTCAGCCCCAGCATTTT. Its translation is CASSLGDRESQPQHF.

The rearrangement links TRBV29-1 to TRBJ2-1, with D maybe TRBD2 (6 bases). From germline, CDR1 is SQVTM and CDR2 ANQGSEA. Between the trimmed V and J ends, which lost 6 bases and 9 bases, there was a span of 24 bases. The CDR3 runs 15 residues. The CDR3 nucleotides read TGCAGCGTCTCGACTATAGCGGAGGCAGTGAGTGAGCAGTTCTTC. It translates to CSVSTIAEAVSEQFF.

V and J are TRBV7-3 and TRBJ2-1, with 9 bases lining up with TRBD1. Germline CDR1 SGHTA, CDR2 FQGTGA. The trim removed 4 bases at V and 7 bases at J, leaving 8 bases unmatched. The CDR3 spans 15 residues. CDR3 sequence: CASSWGQGNMNEQFF. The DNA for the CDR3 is TGTGCCAGCAGCTGGGGACAGGGTAATATGAATGAGCAGTTCTTC.

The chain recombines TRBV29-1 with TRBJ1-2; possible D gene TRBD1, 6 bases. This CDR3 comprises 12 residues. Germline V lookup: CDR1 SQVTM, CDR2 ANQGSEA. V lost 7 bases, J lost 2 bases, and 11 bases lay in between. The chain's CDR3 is CSGRTVNYGYTF. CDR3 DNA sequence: TGCAGCGGGAGGACAGTGAACTATGGCTACACCTTC.

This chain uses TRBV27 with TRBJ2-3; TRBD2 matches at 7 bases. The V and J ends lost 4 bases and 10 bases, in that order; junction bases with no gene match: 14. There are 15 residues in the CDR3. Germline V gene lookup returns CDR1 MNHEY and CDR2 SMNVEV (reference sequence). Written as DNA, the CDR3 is TGTGCCAGCAGTTCAATCTCCTCTCTAGCGGAGCCGCAGTATTTT. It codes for CASSSISSLAEPQYF.

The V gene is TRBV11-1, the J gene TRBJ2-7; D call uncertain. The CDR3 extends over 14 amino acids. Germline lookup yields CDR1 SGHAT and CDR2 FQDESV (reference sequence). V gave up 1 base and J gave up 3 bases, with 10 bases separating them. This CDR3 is CASSLVGPGYEQYF. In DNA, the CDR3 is TGTGCCAGCAGCTTAGTCGGTCCCGGCTACGAGCAGTACTTC.

CDR3 in amino acids: CASSLETGAPVGYTF. The CDR3 DNA is TGTGCCAGCAGCTTAGAGACAGGGGCCCCTGTTGGCTACACCTTC. This sequence joins TRBV7-2 and TRBJ1-2, with 8 positions matching TRBD1. This CDR3 contains 15 residues. The germline V gene has CDR1 SGHTA and CDR2 FQGNSA. V shed 1 base, J shed 7 bases, and the junction held 8 bases outside the gene matches.

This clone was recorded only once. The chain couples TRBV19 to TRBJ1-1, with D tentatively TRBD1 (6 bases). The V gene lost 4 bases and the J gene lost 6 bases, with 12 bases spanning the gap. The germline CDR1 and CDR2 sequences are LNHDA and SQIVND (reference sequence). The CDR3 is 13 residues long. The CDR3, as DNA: TGTGCCAGTAGTACCCACAGGGATGCTGAAGCTTTCTTT. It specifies CASSTHRDAEAFF.

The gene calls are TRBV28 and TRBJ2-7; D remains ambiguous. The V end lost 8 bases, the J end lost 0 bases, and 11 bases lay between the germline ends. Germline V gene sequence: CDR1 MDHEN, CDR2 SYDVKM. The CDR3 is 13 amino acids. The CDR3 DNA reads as TGTGCCAGCGCCTCTAGTGGCTCCTACGAGCAGTACTTC. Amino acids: CASASSGSYEQYF.

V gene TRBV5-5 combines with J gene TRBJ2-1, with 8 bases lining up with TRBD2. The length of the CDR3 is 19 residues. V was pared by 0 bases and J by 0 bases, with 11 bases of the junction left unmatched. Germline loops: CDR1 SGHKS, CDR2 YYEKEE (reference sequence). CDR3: CASSLGVAGTSSSYNEQFF. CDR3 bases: TGTGCCAGCAGCTTGGGAGTAGCGGGGACCTCGAGCTCCTACAATGAGCAGTTCTTC.